Below, 10 T cell receptor beta chains from the same sample are listed, as sequenced in a study of regulatory T cells in long-lasting Graves disease. Time point meaning: persistent/refractory GD, antithyroid drugs over 5 years with positive TRAb. Scientists built the TCR library using RNA that was extracted from PBMCs. The TCR beta library used iRepertoire HTBI primers with Arm-PCR amplification of CDR3. TCRdb recomputed calls from the multiplex PCR reads with MiXCR, one row per CDR3 protein. The sample comprises some 440,000 distinct CDR3 sequences, roughly 20% of which are singletons, and 6.5% to 8% rests with the top ten. The specimen was peripheral blood mononuclear cells (PBMCs), collected when the disease was refractory, from a patient treated with antithyroid drugs. The receptors were sampled from a female donor with Graves disease.

This chain connects TRBV4-1 to TRBJ2-5; D ambiguous. The CDR3 runs to 13 residues. The ends were cut back, 4 bases at V and 5 bases at J, with 11 bases in the middle. Germline assignment: CDR1 MGHRA and CDR2 YSYEKL. The CDR3 sequence: CASSLAFQETQYF. The CDR3 region has the DNA TGCGCCAGCAGCCTCGCTTTTCAGGAGACCCAGTACTTC.

At least ten counts were recorded for this clonotype. CDR3 region: CAISERGSEAFF. CDR3 coding DNA: TGTGCCATCAGTGAGCGGGGCTCTGAAGCTTTCTTT. The chain is built from TRBV10-3 and TRBJ1-1; TRBD1 might be the D (5 bases). Per germline, CDR1 ENHRY and CDR2 SYGVKD. V was cut by 2 bases and J by 6 bases, with 7 bases left in between. The CDR3 covers 12 residues.

This clonotype has at least ten counts. The chain couples TRBV28 to TRBJ1-5, with D possibly TRBD1 on 5 matching bases. The germline V gene has CDR1 MDHEN and CDR2 SYDVKM. The V gene lost 10 bases and the J gene lost 3 bases, with 13 bases spanning the gap. CDR3 length equals 13 residues. CDR3 sequence reads: CAILDSPNQPQHF. The DNA of the CDR3 is TGTGCCATCCTTGACAGCCCCAATCAGCCCCAGCATTTT.

The rearrangement links TRBV12-3 or TRBV12-4 to TRBJ1-3; TRBD1 might be the D (5 bases). The CDR3 is made up of 15 amino acids. Deletions cut 7 bases from V and 3 bases from J, with 16 bases between. Here the CDR3 reads CASNPVAGVGNTIYF. The CDR3 DNA follows: TGTGCCAGCAATCCCGTGGCGGGGGTTGGAAACACCATATATTTT.

This clonotype was detected only once. The chain employs TRBV6-5 and TRBJ1-1; D remains ambiguous. V gave up 4 bases and J gave up 5 bases, with 11 bases separating them. The CDR3 sequence is 13 residues long. CDR1 and CDR2 from the germline V gene are MNHEY and SVGAGI. This CDR3 reads CASSFGKVTEAFF. The CDR3 nucleotides read TGTGCCAGCAGTTTTGGTAAGGTGACTGAAGCTTTCTTT.

This clonotype was counted ten times or more. The V and J genes are TRBV3-1 and TRBJ2-5; 14 nucleotides match TRBD2. CDR3 length: 18 amino acids. Germline V lookup: CDR1 LGHDT, CDR2 YNNKEL (reference sequence). J was trimmed by 5 bases and V by 3 bases; bases with no gene match: 11. CDR3 region: CASSHSLTSGRVRETQYF. For the CDR3, the DNA is TGTGCCAGCAGCCACTCTTTGACTAGCGGGAGGGTCAGGGAGACCCAGTACTTC.

This clonotype was seen repeatedly, ten times or more. The V gene is TRBV6-1, the J gene TRBJ1-2; no definite D call. From germline, CDR1 is MNHNS and CDR2 SASEGT. V lost 7 bases, J lost 2 bases, and 11 bases lay in between. This CDR3 region has 13 residues. CDR3 coding DNA: TGTGCCAGCACCCACGGACCGAACTATGGCTACACCTTC. This gives the protein CASTHGPNYGYTF.

The chain uses TRBV5-5 and TRBJ1-1; D gene uncertain. Trimming took off 6 bases at V and 5 bases at J, with 14 bases between the two ends. In germline, CDR1 is SGHKS, CDR2 YYEKEE (reference sequence). The CDR3 loop spans 13 amino acids. CDR3 DNA: TGTGCCAGCACCCTGCGTGGGCTTACTGAAGCTTTCTTT. It specifies CASTLRGLTEAFF. The whole variable domain, remainder taken from reference TRBV5-5 and TRBJ1-1, is DAGVTQSPTHLIKTRGQQVTLRCSPISGHKSVSWYQQVLGQGPQFIFQYYEKEERGRGNFPDRFSARQFPNYSSELNVNALLLGDSALYLCASTLRGLTEAFFGQGTRLTVV.

This clonotype was observed at least ten times. The chain couples TRBV28 to TRBJ1-1; D gene unclear. Deletions cut 6 bases from V and 2 bases from J, with 16 bases between. CDR1 and CDR2 (germline): MDHEN, SYDVKM. The CDR3 consists of 15 residues. In nucleotides, the CDR3 is TGTGCCAGCAGCCTACCCCCGGGCCTAAACACTGAAGCTTTCTTT. Its translation is CASSLPPGLNTEAFF. Supplemented by reference TRBV28 and TRBJ1-1, the full variable domain reads DVKVTQSSRYLVKRTGEKVFLECVQDMDHENMFWYRQDPGLGLRLIYFSYDVKMKEKGDIPEGYSVSREKKERFSLILESASTNQTSMYLCASSLPPGLNTEAFFGQGTRLTVV.

This clonotype was observed many times. The chain uses TRBV11-2 and TRBJ2-5, with 7 nucleotides matching TRBD1. Germline CDR1 and CDR2: SGHAT and FQNNGV. The CDR3 totals 15 residues. V dropped 6 bases and J dropped 3; count of bases not matched to a gene: 10. In DNA form, the CDR3 reads TGTGCCAGCAGGTCCCCGGGACAGCACAAAGAGACCCAGTACTTC. Protein product: CASRSPGQHKETQYF.